The clone carrying this TCR beta chain occurred many times. TCR cDNA molecules each carried a unique molecular identifier. From the 5' RACE reads, TCRdb called clonotypes with MiXCR, one entry per CDR3 protein. The table includes around 11,000 distinct CDR3 sequences, 3% to 4.5% detected once. Germline assignment: CDR1 SGHTA and CDR2 FQGTGA. J was trimmed by 3 bases and V by 3 bases; bases with no gene match: 5. The CDR3 has 16 residues. The sample is drawn from a study of spatial heterogeneity in lung cancer. Study as a whole: A consistent excess of beta-chain over alpha-chain sequences was detected. Raw sequencing reads included, on average, more than 9.5 appearances of each unique TCR and UMI combination.

As to time point: sample taken at primary tumor resection. Whole RNA from tumor, nontumor lung or frozen PBMC was sequenced unsorted. Donation came from around 77 patients with untreated early-stage non-small cell lung cancer. The sequence was obtained from a male donor with early-stage non-small cell lung cancer. V gene TRBV7-3 combines with J gene TRBJ2-3; 11 bases fit TRBD2. The sequencing used normal lung tissue next to the tumor, collected at surgery. The CDR3 spells CASSLLAGGGTDTQYF. Here the CDR3 DNA reads TGTGCCAGCAGCTTGCTAGCGGGAGGTGGGACAGATACGCAGTATTTT.